This T cell receptor (beta chain) was observed in a study of T cell responses to AZD1222 COVID-19 vaccine. Study outcomes and limitations: White British ancestry dominated among donors, who included more females, and clonal diversity was possibly underestimated. Reports indicate that nearly half of spike-specific TCRs are directed at unmutated variant regions.

Germline V gene sequence: CDR1 MDHEN, CDR2 SYDVKM. There are 15 residues in the CDR3. Trimming left V 3 bases short and J 6 bases short, with 15 bases between. TCRdb's table, derived via immunoSEQ multiplex PCR, lists solely in-frame clones and lacks some. The sample consists of 130,000 to 150,000 clones, 90% to 95% of them appearing once. Regarding this clone: Its antigen remains unknown.

V and J are TRBV28 and TRBJ1-5, with a possible D match to TRBD1 (6 bases). This TCR came from an adult who had recovered from COVID-19. Sequencing was performed on peripheral blood, taken after recovery from COVID-19. CDR3 bases: TGTGCCAGCAGTTTGGGAAGGGGGGGAGCTCAGCCCCAGCATTTT. Translating it yields CASSLGRGGAQPQHF.